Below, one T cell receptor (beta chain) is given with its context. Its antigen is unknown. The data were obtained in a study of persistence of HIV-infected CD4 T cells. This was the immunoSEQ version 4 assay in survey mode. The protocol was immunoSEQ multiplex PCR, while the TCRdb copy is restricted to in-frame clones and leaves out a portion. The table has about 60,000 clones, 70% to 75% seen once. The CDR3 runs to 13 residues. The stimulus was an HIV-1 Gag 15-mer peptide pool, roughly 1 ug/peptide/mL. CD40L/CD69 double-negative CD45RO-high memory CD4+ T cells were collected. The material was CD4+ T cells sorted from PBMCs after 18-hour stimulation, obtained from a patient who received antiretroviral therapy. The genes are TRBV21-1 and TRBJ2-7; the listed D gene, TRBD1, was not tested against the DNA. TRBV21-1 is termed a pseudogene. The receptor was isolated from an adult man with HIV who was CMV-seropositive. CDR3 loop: CASSMDRSYEQYF. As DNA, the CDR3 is TGTGCCAGCAGCATGGACAGGTCCTACGAGCAGTACTTC.